This T cell receptor beta chain was obtained from a study of T-cell memory formation after mild COVID-19. Note on this clonotype: The antigen remains unidentified.

MiXCR was run by TCRdb on the 5' RACE reads, yielding one entry per CDR3 protein. The sample lists roughly 48,000 distinct CDR3 sequences, 25% to 35% seen once, with about two fifths in the top ten. The length of the CDR3 is 12 residues. Looked up from germline, CDR1 is SGHRS and CDR2 is YFSETQ. V was cut by 3 bases and J by 7 bases, with 7 bases left in between. Study results and limitations: Clones that contracted from day 15 to 85 were balanced CD4/CD8, while later expanders leaned CD4+.

The receptor comes from a man aged 18 to 30 who had mild COVID-19 (a few samples of this study predate the infection). Cell type and time point are not known. Sequences were obtained from PBMCs or a T cell subset sorted from them (not recorded which). The genes are TRBV5-1 and TRBJ2-2; D uncertain. DNA of the CDR3: TGCGCCAGCAGCTGGAATAGCGGGGAGCTGTTTTTT. Protein: CASSWNSGELFF.